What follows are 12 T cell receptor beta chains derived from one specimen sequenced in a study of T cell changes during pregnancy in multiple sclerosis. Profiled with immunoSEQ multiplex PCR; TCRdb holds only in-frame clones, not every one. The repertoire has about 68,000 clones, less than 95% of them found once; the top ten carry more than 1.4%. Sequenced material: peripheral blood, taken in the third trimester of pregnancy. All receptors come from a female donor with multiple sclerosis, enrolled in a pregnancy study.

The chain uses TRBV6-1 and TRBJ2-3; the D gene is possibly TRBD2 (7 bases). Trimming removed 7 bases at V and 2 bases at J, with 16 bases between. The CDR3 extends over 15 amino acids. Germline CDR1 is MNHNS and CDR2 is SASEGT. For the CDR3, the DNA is TGTGCCAGCACCATGGGGCGGGGGCACACAGATACGCAGTATTTT. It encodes CASTMGRGHTDTQYF.

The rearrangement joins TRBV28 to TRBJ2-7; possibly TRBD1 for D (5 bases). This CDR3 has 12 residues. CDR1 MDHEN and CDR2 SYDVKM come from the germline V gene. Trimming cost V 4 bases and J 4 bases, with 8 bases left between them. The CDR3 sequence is CASSYSGYEQYF. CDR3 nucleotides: TGTGCCAGCAGTTATTCAGGGTACGAGCAGTACTTC.

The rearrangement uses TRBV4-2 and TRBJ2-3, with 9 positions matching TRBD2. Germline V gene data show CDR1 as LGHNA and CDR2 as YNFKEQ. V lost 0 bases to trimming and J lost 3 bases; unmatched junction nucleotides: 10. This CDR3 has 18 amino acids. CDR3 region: CASSQDIGAGGRTDTQYF. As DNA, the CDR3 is TGTGCCAGCAGCCAAGATATTGGAGCGGGGGGTAGAACAGATACGCAGTATTTT.

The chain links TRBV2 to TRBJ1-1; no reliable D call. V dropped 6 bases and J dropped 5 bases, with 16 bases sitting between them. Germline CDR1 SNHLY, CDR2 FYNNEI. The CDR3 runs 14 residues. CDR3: CASRDLTYGTEAFF. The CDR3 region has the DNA TGTGCCAGCAGAGACTTAACTTATGGGACTGAAGCTTTCTTT.

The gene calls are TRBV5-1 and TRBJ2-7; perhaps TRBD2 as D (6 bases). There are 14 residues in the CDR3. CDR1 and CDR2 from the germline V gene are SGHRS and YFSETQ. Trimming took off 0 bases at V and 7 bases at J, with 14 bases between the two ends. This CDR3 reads CASSLVDGGQEQYF. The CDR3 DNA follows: TGCGCCAGCAGCTTGGTGGACGGGGGTCAAGAGCAGTACTTC.

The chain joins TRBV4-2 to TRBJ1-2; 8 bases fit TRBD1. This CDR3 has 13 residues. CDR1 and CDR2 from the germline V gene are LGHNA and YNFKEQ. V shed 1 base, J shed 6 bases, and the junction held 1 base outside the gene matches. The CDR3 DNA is TGTGCCAGCAGCCAAGGGGACAGGCATGGCTACACCTTC. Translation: CASSQGDRHGYTF.

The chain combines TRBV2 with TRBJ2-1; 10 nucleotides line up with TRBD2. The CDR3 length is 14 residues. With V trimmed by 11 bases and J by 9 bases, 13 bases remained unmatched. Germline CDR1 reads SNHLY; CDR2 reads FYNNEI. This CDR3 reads CASQRSGRALEQFF. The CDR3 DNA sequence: TGTGCCTCCCAGCGCAGCGGGAGGGCCCTTGAGCAGTTCTTC.

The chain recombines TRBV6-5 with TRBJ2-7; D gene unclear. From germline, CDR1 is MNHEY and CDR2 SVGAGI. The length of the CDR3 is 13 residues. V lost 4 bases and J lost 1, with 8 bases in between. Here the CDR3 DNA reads TGTGCCAGCAGTTTGAGTGCTTCCTACGAGCAGTACTTC. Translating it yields CASSLSASYEQYF.

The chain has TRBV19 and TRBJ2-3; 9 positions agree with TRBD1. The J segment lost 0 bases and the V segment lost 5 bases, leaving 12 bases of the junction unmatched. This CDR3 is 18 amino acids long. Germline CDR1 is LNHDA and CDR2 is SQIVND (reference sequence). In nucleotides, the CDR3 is TGTGCCAGTAGTGGAACACCAGGACAGGGGCCGAGCACAGATACGCAGTATTTT. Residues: CASSGTPGQGPSTDTQYF.

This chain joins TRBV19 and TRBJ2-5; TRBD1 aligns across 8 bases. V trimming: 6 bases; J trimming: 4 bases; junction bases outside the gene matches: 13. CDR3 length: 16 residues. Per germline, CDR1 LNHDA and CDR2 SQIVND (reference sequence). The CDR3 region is CASSSSRGLGRETQYF. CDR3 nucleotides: TGTGCCAGTAGCAGTTCCAGGGGGCTCGGGAGAGAGACCCAGTACTTC.

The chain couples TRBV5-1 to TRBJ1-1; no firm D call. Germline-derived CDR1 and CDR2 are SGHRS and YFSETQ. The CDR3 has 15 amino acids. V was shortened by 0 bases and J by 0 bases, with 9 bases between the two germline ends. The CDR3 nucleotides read TGCGCCAGCAGCTTGGCCGTAAGAGTGAACACTGAAGCTTTCTTT. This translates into CASSLAVRVNTEAFF.

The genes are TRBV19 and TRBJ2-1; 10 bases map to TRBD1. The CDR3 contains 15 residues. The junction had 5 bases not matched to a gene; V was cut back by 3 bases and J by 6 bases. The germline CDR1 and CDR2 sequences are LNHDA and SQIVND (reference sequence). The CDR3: CASSMLDRGSNEQFF. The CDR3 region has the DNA TGTGCCAGTAGTATGCTGGACAGGGGGAGCAATGAGCAGTTCTTC.